This T cell receptor beta chain was retrieved from a study of molecular identifiers for immune sequencing clone quantification. Study conclusions and caveats: Clonotypes topping 20 RNA copies carried over 97% of effector molecules but under 1% of naive ones.

Per the germline V gene, CDR1 is LNHNV and CDR2 is YYDKDF (reference sequence). V lost 0 bases and J 5 bases, leaving 9 bases between the germline ends. The CDR3 loop spans 14 amino acids. This clonotype was detected ten times or more. What it binds is not known. Previously reported methods and listed TCR primers produced the bulk TCR libraries. In TCRdb, the PCR reads were re-called with MiXCR into one record per CDR3 protein. The sample lists 60,000 to 70,000 distinct CDR3 sequences; around a sixth were seen once. The chain uses TRBV15 and TRBJ2-3; a weak D match, TRBD2 (5 bases). This TCR was sampled from a human donor in good health. Some libraries in this study had Jurkat cell RNA spiked in. Specimen: naive CD8+ T cells from blood, with Jurkat cell RNA spiked in. Subset indicated: FACS-sorted CD8+CD4-CCR7+CD45RA+ naive T cells. The CDR3 DNA follows: TGTGCCACCAGCAGAGATCGAGCGGAAGATACGCAGTATTTT. This encodes CATSRDRAEDTQYF. Filled out from reference TRBV15 and TRBJ2-3, the complete variable domain reads DAMVIQNPRYQVTQFGKPVTLSCSQTLNHNVMYWYQQKSSQAPKLLFHYYDKDFNNEADTPDNFQSRRPNTSFCFLDIRSPGLGDTAMYLCATSRDRAEDTQYFGPGTRLTVL.